The 2 T cell receptor beta chains below all came from one sample that was sequenced in a study of Graves' ophthalmopathy and Graves' hyperthyroidism. Transcripts of RNA were the source for amplifying TCR beta CDR3 regions. In the first round, RT-PCR was carried out with HTBI primers, and a multiplex PCR formed the second round. TCRdb re-called the multiplex PCR reads with MiXCR, one entry per CDR3 protein. The table shows roughly 700,000 distinct CDR3 sequences, with roughly 40% occurring only once. The sequenced sample was peripheral blood. Receptors were obtained from an adult man with Graves' ophthalmopathy.

V gene TRBV2 combines with J gene TRBJ1-4, with D tentatively TRBD1 (5 bases). V was cut by 9 bases and J by 2 bases, with 10 bases left in between. Germline V CDR1 and CDR2: SNHLY, FYNNEI. There are 13 residues in the CDR3. CDR3 sequence: CASGGTTNEKLFF. CDR3 coding DNA: TGTGCCAGTGGCGGGACGACTAATGAAAAACTGTTTTTT.

This clonotype was observed at least ten times. The chain combines TRBV15 with TRBJ1-6, with D unresolved. The CDR3 spans 16 residues. V shed 1 base and J shed 0 bases, with 7 bases lying between them. Germline assignment: CDR1 LNHNV and CDR2 YYDKDF (reference sequence). The CDR3 nucleotides read TGTGCCACCAGCAGAGGAGTTAGCTCCTATAATTCACCCCTCCACTTT. Translated, it gives CATSRGVSSYNSPLHF.